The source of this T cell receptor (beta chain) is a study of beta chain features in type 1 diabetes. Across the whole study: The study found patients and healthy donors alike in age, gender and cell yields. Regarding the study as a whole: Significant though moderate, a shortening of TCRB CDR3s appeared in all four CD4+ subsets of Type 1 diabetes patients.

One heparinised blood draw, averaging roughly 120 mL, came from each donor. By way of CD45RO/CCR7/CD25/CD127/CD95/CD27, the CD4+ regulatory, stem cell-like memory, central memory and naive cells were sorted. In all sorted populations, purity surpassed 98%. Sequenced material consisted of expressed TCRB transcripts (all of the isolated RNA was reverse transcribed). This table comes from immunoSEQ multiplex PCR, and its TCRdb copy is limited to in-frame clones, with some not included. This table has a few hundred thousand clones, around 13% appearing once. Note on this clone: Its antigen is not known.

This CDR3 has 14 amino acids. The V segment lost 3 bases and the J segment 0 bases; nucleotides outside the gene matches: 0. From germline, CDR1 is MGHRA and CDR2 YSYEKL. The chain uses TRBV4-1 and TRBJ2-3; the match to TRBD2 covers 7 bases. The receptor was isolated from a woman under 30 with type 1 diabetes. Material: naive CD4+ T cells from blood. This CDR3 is CASSQRESTDTQYF. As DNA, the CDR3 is TGCGCCAGCAGCCAGCGGGAGAGCACAGATACGCAGTATTTT.